The 14 T cell receptor beta chains presented below share a single source sample, sequenced in a study of tumor and adjacent non-tumor tissue in lung cancer. RNA was extracted from bulk tissue without any cell sorting. This non-tumor lung sample came from over 3 cm beyond the tumor edge. Three rounds of nested PCR, following a modified ARM-PCR protocol, produced the TCRbeta library. TCRdb re-derived calls from the multiplex PCR reads in MiXCR, one entry per CDR3 protein. The data show 70,000 to 95,000 distinct CDR3 sequences, around 80% seen once. Sequencing was performed on distant non-tumor lung tissue. Every receptor here comes from a man aged 70-80 years with non-small cell lung cancer.

About this clonotype: An end of the junction differs from the germline gene, which may be a read error. This chain joins TRBV28 and TRBJ2-7, with D perhaps matching TRBD2 (6 bases). This CDR3 has 12 amino acids. CDR1 is MDHEN and CDR2 is SYDVKM in the germline V gene. The CDR3 DNA reads TGTGCCAGCAGGCGGGGTACCTACGATCAGTACTTC. It encodes CASRRGTYDQYF.

This clonotype has just one count. One end of the junction does not line up with germline, which may come from a read error. The rearrangement joins TRBV11-2 to TRBJ2-2; D may be TRBD1 (6 bases). Germline V gene lookup returns CDR1 SGHAT and CDR2 FQNNGV. The length of the CDR3 is 16 residues. CDR3 coding DNA: TGTGCCAGCAGCTTAGTGGGCTCAGGGGTTGCCTGGAAGCTCTTTTTT. This translates into CASSLVGSGVAWKLFF.

With regard to this clonotype: A much larger clone lies a single base off, so this may be a read error. This chain connects TRBV6-5 to TRBJ2-1; D remains unclear. Trimming stripped 4 bases from V and 5 bases from J, with 6 bases between. The CDR3 runs to 12 residues. The germline V gene encodes CDR1 MNHEY and CDR2 SVGAGI. The CDR3 DNA follows: TGTGCCAGCAGTTCAGACAACAATGAGCAGTTCTTC. It encodes CASSSDNNEQFF.

A word on this clonotype: One end of the junction does not line up with germline, which may come from a read error. The DNA of the CDR3 is TGTGCCAGCGGTGACGGACAGGGGGGCAATGAGCAGTTCTTC. Translated: CASGDGQGGNEQFF. This sequence joins TRBV6-4 and TRBJ2-1, with 10 bases fitting TRBD1. This CDR3 is built from 14 residues. Looked up from germline, CDR1 is MRHNA and CDR2 is SNTAGT.

This clonotype was found once. A read error may account for a junction end that differs from germline. This chain links TRBV4-1 with TRBJ1-5; D gene uncertain. This CDR3 comprises 15 residues. Germline V gene lookup returns CDR1 MGHRA and CDR2 YSYEKL. CDR3 protein: CANSQGGLGSQRQRF. The CDR3 DNA sequence: TGCGCCAACAGCCAAGGAGGTTTGGGTAGTCAGCGCCAGCGTTTT.

The chain recombines TRBV5-8 with TRBJ1-1; the D gene is possibly TRBD1 (5 bases). Germline V gene data show CDR1 as SGHTS and CDR2 as YDEGEE. This CDR3 comprises 14 residues. With 6 bases removed from V and 5 bases from J, the gap between germline ends came to 17 bases. For the CDR3, the DNA is TGTGCCAGCACCGAATGTTGGGGGAATACTGAAGCTTTCTTT. It yields the protein CASTECWGNTEAFF.

This clonotype came up once. A much larger clone differs by one base, so this may be a read error. The chain uses TRBV28 and TRBJ2-3; D gene uncertain. The CDR3 is made up of 16 amino acids. Germline-derived CDR1 and CDR2 are MDHEN and SYDVKM. V shed 7 bases and J shed 0 bases, with 17 bases lying between them. CDR3 loop: CASNSPRTPSTDTQYF. CDR3 nucleotide sequence: TGTGCCAGCAATAGTCCGCGCACGCCTAGCACAGATACGCAGTATTTT.

The V gene is TRBV4-2, the J gene TRBJ1-3; the D gene is possibly TRBD1 (5 bases). This CDR3 has 18 residues. Trimming took 7 bases from V and 0 from J, leaving 22 bases between them. The germline gives CDR1 LGHNA, CDR2 YNFKEQ. CDR3: CASNLSVGGSSSGNTIYF. The CDR3 DNA follows: TGTGCCAGCAACCTGTCGGTTGGGGGGTCAAGCTCTGGAAACACCATATATTTT.

Remarks on this clonotype: Given the absence of the conserved phenylalanine or tryptophan at the CDR3 end, a read error is likely. The V call is TRBV10-1, the J call TRBJ2-2, with unresolved D. Germline V gene data show CDR1 as WNHNN and CDR2 as SYGVQD (reference sequence). The CDR3 runs 15 residues. In DNA, the CDR3 is TGCGCCAGCAGTGATTTAGCCCCGAATACCGGGGAGCTGTTTTCT. This sequence encodes CASSDLAPNTGELFS.

Turning to this clonotype: The missing conserved phenylalanine or tryptophan at the end of this CDR3 makes a read error likely. The V call is TRBV11-2, the J call TRBJ1-6; no definite D call. The V and J ends lost 0 bases and 9 bases respectively, with 15 bases between them. Per germline, CDR1 SGHAT and CDR2 FQNNGV. CDR3 size: 16 residues. This chain's CDR3 is CASSLDRRVPGSPLHL. CDR3 bases: TGTGCCAGCAGCTTAGATCGACGGGTCCCTGGTTCACCCCTCCACTTA.

Details on this clonotype: The CDR3 does not close with the conserved phenylalanine or tryptophan, likely indicating a read error. The chain uses TRBV6-2 or TRBV6-3 and TRBJ1-1, with D possibly being TRBD1 (5 bases). From germline, CDR1 is MNHEY and CDR2 SVGEGT. The CDR3 consists of 17 residues. CDR3 nucleotides: TGTGCCAGCAGTTACCCCTTGGCAGGGCCATCGAACATTGAAGCTTTCATT. Translation: CASSYPLAGPSNIEAFI.

Worth noting for this clonotype: This may stem from a read error, because a much larger clone lies one nucleotide away. The CDR3 bases are TGCAGTGCAAATCGCCAGGGAAACTTGAACAATGAAGCTTTCTTT. Residues: CSANRQGNLNNEAFF. This chain connects TRBV20-1 to TRBJ1-1; D may be TRBD1 (5 bases). The CDR3 totals 15 residues. The germline gives CDR1 DFQATT, CDR2 SNEGSKA (reference sequence).

Notes on this clonotype: Its ends do not fully match the called genes, so a read error is possible. The chain combines TRBV11-2 with TRBJ2-2; no reliable D call. This CDR3 is 15 amino acids long. CDR1 and CDR2 from the germline V gene are SGHAT and FQNNGV. In DNA, the CDR3 is TGTGCCAGCAGCCCGGCCCAAATGGGCACCGGAGAGCTGTTTTTT. It yields the protein CASSPAQMGTGELFF.

A word on this clonotype: Relative to the germline gene, one junction end is altered; a read error may explain this. V gene TRBV29-1 combines with J gene TRBJ2-1; D gene unclear. Germline CDR1 is SQVTM and CDR2 is ANQGSEA. CDR3 length: 14 residues. As DNA, the CDR3 is TGCAGCGGCCGAGAACGTAGCTCCTATAATGAGCCGTTCTTC. Amino acids: CSGRERSSYNEPFF.